These T cell receptor beta chains were read from a single sample in a study of blood T cell repertoires in COVID-19. Generated by immunoSEQ multiplex PCR, the TCRdb table keeps only in-frame clones and is missing some. The table shows 260,000 or so clones, with approximately 84% occurring only once. Sequences were obtained from peripheral blood. The receptors derive from a human donor in a cohort sampled during active COVID-19. Both conserved end residues are part of each CDR3. A D gene is named only where the DNA matches it firmly. Clone size is stated in some rows and not others, as once, few, many or a class when expanded.

j_call d_call clone_size v_call cdr3_nt cdr3_aa
TRBJ2-3 . . TRBV19 TGTGCCAGTAGTAGACAAAGGGGGGATACGCAGTATTTT CASSRQRGDTQYF
TRBJ1-2 . few TRBV14 TGTGCCAGCAGCCAAGTCAATAACTATGGCTACACCTTC CASSQVNNYGYTF
TRBJ2-3 TRBD2 once TRBV5-1 TGCGCCAGCAGCGAGGCGGGGGTGAGATCAGATACGCAGTATTTT CASSEAGVRSDTQYF
TRBJ1-1 . . TRBV18 TGTGCCAGCTCACCACCGATCGGGGAAGCTTTCTTT CASSPPIGEAFF
TRBJ1-2 TRBD1 few TRBV29-1 TGCAGCGATGAGGGACAGGGCCCCTATGGCTACACCTTC CSDEGQGPYGYTF
TRBJ2-1 TRBD2 . TRBV11-2 TGTGCCAGCAGCTTCAGACTAGCGGGATCGGATGAGCAGTTCTTC CASSFRLAGSDEQFF
TRBJ1-2 . . TRBV29-1 TGCAGCGTTGTAGGAGGGGACAACTATGGCTACACCTTC CSVVGGDNYGYTF
TRBJ2-2 TRBD2 . TRBV5-1 TGCGCCAGCAGCCTGGCGGGGGGGAACACCGGGGAGCTGTTTTTT CASSLAGGNTGELFF
TRBJ1-2 TRBD1 . TRBV19 TGTGCCAGTAGTAAAGGAAGTGCGGACAGGGTGAAGTATGGCTACACCTTC CASSKGSADRVKYGYTF
TRBJ2-2 TRBD2 . TRBV5-1 TGCGCCAGCAGCCTCTCTAGCGGGGGGGCCCCCGGGGAGCTGTTTTTT CASSLSSGGAPGELFF
TRBJ1-3 . . TRBV3-1/TRBV3-2 TGTGCCAGCAGCCCTACAGGGCCTGGGGGAAACACCATATATTTT CASSPTGPGGNTIYF
TRBJ1-1 . . TRBV18 TGTGCCAGCTCACCACCGGCGGGGGCAGGAACTGAAGCTTTCTTT CASSPPAGAGTEAFF
TRBJ2-7 . few TRBV7-9 TGTGCCAGCAGCCCCTCCCCGGGATACGAGCAGTACTTC CASSPSPGYEQYF
TRBJ1-3 . . TRBV7-9 TGTGCCAGCAGCATATCAGCGGGTTTCTCTGGAAACACCATATATTTT CASSISAGFSGNTIYF
TRBJ1-5 TRBD1 . TRBV6-6 TGTGCCAGCAGTCGACAGGGGAGTTATGGCAATCAGCCCCAGCATTTT CASSRQGSYGNQPQHF
TRBJ1-1 . . TRBV6-5 TGTGCCAGCAGTTACTCCCCAGGGATGACTGAAGCTTTCTTT CASSYSPGMTEAFF
TRBJ2-5 . . TRBV5-6 TGTGCCAGCAGCTTGAAGTCGGCCCAGTACTTC CASSLKSAQYF
TRBJ1-2 TRBD1 . TRBV29-1 TGCAGCGTTGCAAGGGACAGCACATCAAGGGTGGGTGGCTACACCTTC CSVARDSTSRVGGYTF
TRBJ2-5 . . TRBV6-5 TGTGCCAGCAGTTTCGGGGTACGGGAGACCCAGTACTTC CASSFGVRETQYF
TRBJ2-7 . . TRBV28 TGTGCCAGCAGTTCCTACTACTCGGTTGCCTACGAGCAGTACTTC CASSSYYSVAYEQYF
TRBJ2-2 . . TRBV7-8 TGTGCCAGCCGTCGTTGGACAATCACCGGGGAGCTGTTTTTT CASRRWTITGELFF
TRBJ2-4 . . TRBV18 TGTGCCAGCTCACTCTCCAAAAACATTCAGTACTTC CASSLSKNIQYF
TRBJ1-5 . . TRBV6-6 TGTGCCAGCAGTCACAGTCACTCGGGAGGGAGCAATCAGCCCCAGCATTTT CASSHSHSGGSNQPQHF
TRBJ1-6 . few TRBV6-5 TGTGCCAGCAGTTACACCGACAGCTATAATTCACCCCTCCACTTT CASSYTDSYNSPLHF
TRBJ2-5 TRBD2 . TRBV6-6 TGTGCCAGCAGTCTAAATACCGGGACTAGCGGGAGAACGCCCCCAGAGACCCAGTACTTC CASSLNTGTSGRTPPETQYF
TRBJ2-3 . . TRBV5-6 TGTGCCAGCAGCTTGAACTATCGGAGCACAGATACGCAGTATTTT CASSLNYRSTDTQYF
TRBJ2-3 TRBD2 once TRBV27 TGTGCCAGCAGTTTACTAGGGAGCGGGAAAGCAGATACGCAGTATTTT CASSLLGSGKADTQYF
TRBJ2-5 TRBD2 . TRBV6-6 TGTGCCAGCAGTTACTGGGGGCGGGGGGACCAAGAGACCCAGTACTTC CASSYWGRGDQETQYF
TRBJ2-7 TRBD2 . TRBV28 TGTGCCAGCAGCCGACAGGTTGGGACTAGCGGGGGTAGCTTC CASSRQVGTSGGSF
TRBJ2-1 TRBD2 . TRBV2 TGTGCCAGCAGTGTAATTCTAGCGGGAGGCGAACAGTTCTTC CASSVILAGGEQFF
TRBJ1-5 TRBD1 . TRBV3-1/TRBV3-2 TGTGCCAGCAGCCAAGGACAACAGGGGAACCAGCCCCAGCATTTT CASSQGQQGNQPQHF
TRBJ2-7 . . TRBV11-3 TGTGCCAGCAGGTTGTTTCGGGCCTACGAGCAGTACTTC CASRLFRAYEQYF
TRBJ2-1 . . TRBV5-1 TGCGCCAGCAGCTTGACCCAAGGGAGCTCCTACAATGAGCAGTTCTTC CASSLTQGSSYNEQFF
TRBJ2-2 TRBD2 . TRBV3-1/TRBV3-2 TGTGCCAGCAGCCCGGGACTAGCGGGGGCCTACACCGGGGAGCTGTTTTTT CASSPGLAGAYTGELFF
TRBJ2-6 TRBD1 . TRBV19 TGTGCCAGTAGTCCCATCGGGCAGGGGGCGCCTGGGGCCAACGTCCTGACTTTC CASSPIGQGAPGANVLTF
TRBJ2-1 . . TRBV28 TGTGCCAGCAGTTTAGGAGCAGAGCAGTTCTTC CASSLGAEQFF
TRBJ1-5 . . TRBV18 TGTGCCAGCTCACCGGCAGGTGGTACAGGCAATCAGCCCCAGCATTTT CASSPAGGTGNQPQHF
TRBJ2-2 . few TRBV19 TGTGCCAGTCATCTGGGCAGCTATGGCACCGGGGAGCTGTTTTTT CASHLGSYGTGELFF
TRBJ2-7 . . TRBV7-8 TGTGCCAGCAGCTTAGCTGGTCAGGTATCGTACGAGCAGTACTTC CASSLAGQVSYEQYF
TRBJ2-3 . . TRBV4-2 TGTGCCAGCAGCCAAGATCGGGGCACAGATACGCAGTATTTT CASSQDRGTDTQYF
TRBJ2-7 TRBD2 few TRBV7-8 TGTGCCAGCAGCCCGCCCTCAGGGAGGGACGAGCAGTACTTC CASSPPSGRDEQYF
TRBJ2-1 TRBD2 . TRBV9 TGTGCCAGCAGCTCCGGGGCGGGGGGACCCTACAATGAGCAGTTCTTC CASSSGAGGPYNEQFF